These 12 T cell receptor beta chains came from one sample sequenced in a study of shared clonotypes between healthy human individuals. The assay was immunoSEQ multiplex PCR, and TCRdb's table has in-frame clones only and misses some. The sample includes some 2,100,000 clones, around 95% of them seen just once. Sequenced sample: naive CD4+ T cells sorted from blood. Subset here: CD45RA+ positively selected. These TCRs come from a young man in good health.

This clone was counted once. The chain recombines TRBV7-2 with TRBJ2-3; 9 positions agree with TRBD2. CDR1 and CDR2 from the germline V gene are SGHTA and FQGNSA. The CDR3 consists of 15 residues. The V gene end was trimmed by 2 bases and the J gene end by 3 bases; junction bases not matched to a gene: 3. The CDR3 spells CASSLRLAVTDTQYF. CDR3 coding DNA: TGTGCCAGCAGCTTACGACTAGCGGTAACAGATACGCAGTATTTT.

This clone was seen just once. The rearrangement uses TRBV5-5 and TRBJ1-1; D is unclear. The CDR3 is 15 amino acids. Germline V gives CDR1 SGHKS, CDR2 YYEKEE (reference sequence). The V end lost 0 bases, the J end lost 0 bases, and 9 bases lay between the germline ends. The CDR3: CASSLGPLLNTEAFF. The DNA for the CDR3 is TGTGCCAGCAGCTTGGGTCCGCTACTGAACACTGAAGCTTTCTTT.

The chain joins TRBV23-1 to TRBJ2-7; maybe TRBD1 (6 bases). TRBV23-1 is classed as an ORF, of uncertain function. Deletions cut 6 bases from V and 3 bases from J, with 15 bases between. This CDR3 has 14 amino acids. The CDR3 coding sequence is TGCGCCAGCAGGCCGGACAGAACCCTCTACGAGCAGTACTTC. Translated: CASRPDRTLYEQYF.

This sequence joins TRBV2 and TRBJ2-3; 12 bases map to TRBD2. Germline V lookup: CDR1 SNHLY, CDR2 FYNNEI. The trim removed 5 bases at V and 14 bases at J, leaving 14 bases unmatched. CDR3 size: 15 residues. Here the CDR3 reads CASSITSGGSQARYF. The CDR3 coding sequence is TGTGCCAGCAGTATTACTAGCGGGGGGAGCCAAGCACGGTATTTT.

Only one count was recorded for this clone. The rearrangement links TRBV19 to TRBJ2-1; 12 nucleotides match TRBD2. Germline loops: CDR1 LNHDA, CDR2 SQIVND (reference sequence). The CDR3 covers 14 residues. V dropped 5 bases and J dropped 9; count of bases not matched to a gene: 5. The CDR3 region is CASSASGRAVEQFF. CDR3 nucleotide sequence: TGTGCCAGTAGTGCTAGCGGGAGGGCCGTTGAGCAGTTCTTC.

This chain joins TRBV28 and TRBJ1-1; TRBD1 matches at 7 bases. Germline V gene lookup returns CDR1 MDHEN and CDR2 SYDVKM. This CDR3 comprises 14 residues. J gave up 4 bases and V 2 bases, and 4 bases lay outside the gene matches. As DNA, the CDR3 is TGTGCCAGCAGTTTAAGACAGGGCGCCACTGAAGCTTTCTTT. Its protein product is CASSLRQGATEAFF.

This clone showed up just a few times. Additional DNA sequences in this sample encode the identical CDR3. The V and J genes are TRBV5-6 and TRBJ2-3; 9 bases match TRBD2. The CDR3 is 15 amino acids. V dropped 0 bases and J dropped 3; count of bases not matched to a gene: 2. In germline, CDR1 is SGHDT, CDR2 YYEEEE. Here the CDR3 reads CASSLVAGGTDTQYF. CDR3 coding DNA: TGTGCCAGCAGCTTGGTGGCGGGAGGGACAGATACGCAGTATTTT.

V usage is TRBV7-8 and J usage is TRBJ1-4, with TRBD1 as a possible D gene (6 bases). There are 17 residues in the CDR3. Trimming removed 3 bases at V and 3 bases at J, with 17 bases between. Germline V gene data show CDR1 as SGHVS and CDR2 as FQNEAQ. CDR3: CASSFLSSQGPNEKLFF. The CDR3 coding sequence is TGTGCCAGCAGCTTTCTATCATCACAGGGCCCTAATGAAAAACTGTTTTTT. Full variable domain (rest looked up from reference TRBV7-8 and TRBJ1-4): GAGVSQSPRYKVAKRGQDVALRCDPISGHVSLFWYQQALGQGPEFLTYFQNEAQLDKSGLPSDRFFAERPEGSVSTLKIQRTQQEDSAVYLCASSFLSSQGPNEKLFFGSGTQLSVL.

The chain carries TRBV7-9 and TRBJ2-5, with 8 bases aligning to TRBD2. Germline V gene data show CDR1 as SEHNR and CDR2 as FQNEAQ (reference sequence). This CDR3 spans 18 amino acids. The V and J ends lost 0 bases and 4 bases, in that order; junction bases with no gene match: 13. CDR3 coding DNA: TGTGCCAGCAGCTTAGCGCTTTTAGCGGGATTTGGGGGAGAGACCCAGTACTTC. Translating it yields CASSLALLAGFGGETQYF.

CDR3 residues: CSLPAGETQYF. The CDR3 DNA sequence: TGCAGTCTCCCGGCTGGGGAGACCCAGTACTTC. The rearrangement links TRBV20-1 to TRBJ2-5, with D uncertain. The CDR3 sequence is 11 residues long. Germline CDR1 reads DFQATT; CDR2 reads SNEGSKA (reference sequence). V lost 8 bases and J 5 bases, leaving 12 bases between the germline ends.

This rearrangement joins TRBV18 to TRBJ1-3, with a possible D match to TRBD1 (5 bases). Germline V CDR1 and CDR2: KGHSH, LQKENI. There are 16 residues in the CDR3. V lost 4 bases and J lost 0, with 13 bases in between. This CDR3 is CASSQDSVISGNTIYF. The DNA of the CDR3 is TGTGCCAGCTCACAAGACAGCGTCATCTCTGGAAACACCATATATTTT.

The chain is built from TRBV5-8 and TRBJ2-5; D perhaps matches TRBD1 (5 bases). This CDR3 contains 15 residues. The V gene lost 0 bases and the J gene lost 0 bases, with 9 bases spanning the gap. CDR1 and CDR2 from the germline V gene are SGHTS and YDEGEE. CDR3 in DNA: TGTGCCAGCAGCTTGGCAGTGACAGACCAAGAGACCCAGTACTTC. This encodes CASSLAVTDQETQYF.